Shown below are 24 T cell receptor beta chains from a single sample sequenced in a study of Graves' ophthalmopathy and Graves' hyperthyroidism. Amplification of the TCR beta CDR3 regions used RNA transcripts (as template). Second-round multiplex PCR came after a first-round RT-PCR that employed HTBI primers. One entry per CDR3 protein results from TCRdb running MiXCR on the multiplex PCR reads. The sample records roughly 400,000 distinct CDR3 sequences, roughly 15% being singletons. Sample: peripheral blood. The receptors shown here come from an adult woman with stable Graves' hyperthyroidism.

This clonotype was observed at least ten times. This sequence joins TRBV20-1 and TRBJ2-5; D gene unclear. Germline-derived CDR1 and CDR2 are DFQATT and SNEGSKA (reference sequence). The CDR3 spans 12 residues. V was cut by 3 bases and J by 6 bases, with 11 bases left in between. The CDR3 here is CSASQIEKTQYF. As DNA, the CDR3 is TGCAGTGCTAGTCAGATCGAAAAGACCCAGTACTTC.

This clonotype was seen ten or more times. The chain carries TRBV12-3 or TRBV12-4 and TRBJ1-1; D is undetermined. The CDR3 is 15 amino acids. Trimming left V 1 base short and J 0 bases short, with 9 bases between. The CDR3 nucleotides are TGTGCCAGCAGTTTAGATTCTCTCATGAACACTGAAGCTTTCTTT. Translating it yields CASSLDSLMNTEAFF.

This clonotype has a count of ten or more. The rearrangement links TRBV5-1 to TRBJ1-1; D is unclear. V lost 1 base to trimming and J lost 5 bases, with 9 bases between them. Per the germline V gene, CDR1 is SGHRS and CDR2 is YFSETQ. The length of the CDR3 is 13 residues. The CDR3, as DNA: TGCGCCAGCAGCTTGAAGGAAGGTACTGAAGCTTTCTTT. It encodes CASSLKEGTEAFF.

This clonotype was counted ten times or more. J is TRBJ1-1 and V is TRBV29-1; D is uncertain. CDR1 is SQVTM and CDR2 is ANQGSEA in the germline V gene. This CDR3 has 13 amino acids. V shed 3 bases and J shed 1 base, with 9 bases lying between them. The DNA of the CDR3 is TGCAGCGTTGACTCCTGGGGGAACACTGAAGCTTTCTTT. Its protein is CSVDSWGNTEAFF. Using reference TRBV29-1 and TRBJ1-1 for the parts outside the CDR3, the full variable domain is SAVISQKPSRDICQRGTSLTIQCQVDSQVTMMFWYRQQPGQSLTLIATANQGSEATYESGFVIDKFPISRPNLTFSTLTVSNMSPEDSSIYLCSVDSWGNTEAFFGQGTRLTVV.

The chain joins TRBV20-1 to TRBJ2-7; 12 bases match TRBD2. The CDR3 has 14 residues. Germline trimming cut 6 bases from V and 0 bases from J; bases unmatched to any gene: 3. In germline, CDR1 is DFQATT, CDR2 SNEGSKA (reference sequence). The CDR3 sequence: CSARTSGNSYEQYF. The DNA for the CDR3 is TGCAGTGCACGGACTAGCGGGAACTCCTACGAGCAGTACTTC.

This clonotype turned up a few times. The gene calls are TRBV29-1 and TRBJ1-1; no definite D call. The germline V gene encodes CDR1 SQVTM and CDR2 ANQGSEA. The CDR3 extends over 10 amino acids. The V and J ends lost 3 bases and 8 bases respectively, with 7 bases between them. The CDR3 sequence is CSVEQIEAFF. In nucleotides, the CDR3 is TGCAGCGTTGAGCAAATCGAAGCTTTCTTT.

This clonotype showed up many times. This chain joins TRBV28 and TRBJ1-5; no clear D. The CDR3 is 14 amino acids. V was shortened by 3 bases and J by 6 bases, with 12 bases between the two germline ends. Per germline, CDR1 MDHEN and CDR2 SYDVKM. CDR3 protein: CASSFWSGSQPQHF. In DNA form, the CDR3 reads TGTGCCAGCAGTTTTTGGAGTGGGAGTCAGCCCCAGCATTTT. Full variable domain (missing parts from reference TRBV28 and TRBJ1-5): DVKVTQSSRYLVKRTGEKVFLECVQDMDHENMFWYRQDPGLGLRLIYFSYDVKMKEKGDIPEGYSVSREKKERFSLILESASTNQTSMYLCASSFWSGSQPQHFGDGTRLSIL.

On this clonotype: A much larger clone lies one base from this, so it may be a read error. In DNA form, the CDR3 reads TGCAGTGCTAGGGTTCCGGATAGCTATAGCTACGCCTTC. This gives the protein CSARVPDSYSYAF. This chain uses TRBV20-1 with TRBJ1-2, with unresolved D. The CDR3 is 13 residues long. In germline, CDR1 is DFQATT, CDR2 SNEGSKA (reference sequence).

This clonotype was seen ten or more times. The V gene is TRBV25-1, the J gene TRBJ2-7; D remains ambiguous. From germline, CDR1 is MGHDK and CDR2 SYGVNS. This CDR3 contains 12 residues. Between the trimmed V and J ends, which lost 3 bases and 6 bases, there was a span of 9 bases. CDR3 amino acids: CASSETVGEQYF. The CDR3 region has the DNA TGTGCCAGCAGTGAGACCGTCGGCGAGCAGTACTTC.

The J gene is TRBJ2-7, the V gene TRBV28; D ambiguous. V dropped 6 bases and J dropped 7 bases, with 10 bases sitting between them. The germline gives CDR1 MDHEN, CDR2 SYDVKM. The CDR3 contains 11 residues. CDR3: CASSNWREQYF. CDR3 coding DNA: TGTGCCAGCAGCAACTGGAGAGAGCAGTACTTC.

Comments on this clonotype: A much larger clone lies one base from this, so it may be a read error. This chain connects TRBV7-8 to TRBJ2-5; D is undetermined. The germline CDR1 and CDR2 sequences are SGHVS and FQNEAQ. The CDR3 has 13 amino acids. The CDR3 DNA reads as TGTGCCAGCAGCTCTATGCGTGTCGAGACCCGGTACTTC. Its translation: CASSSMRVETRYF.

In this sample, this clonotype turned up many times. This CDR3 reads CSANPGGGSNIQYF. The CDR3 DNA follows: TGCAGTGCTAACCCTGGGGGGGGTTCAAACATTCAGTACTTC. This sequence joins TRBV20-1 and TRBJ2-4; TRBD2 matches 7 bases. V lost 4 bases, J lost 6 bases, and 9 bases stayed unmatched. Germline V CDR1 and CDR2: DFQATT, SNEGSKA (reference sequence). CDR3 length: 14 amino acids.

This clonotype came up a few times. A much larger clone lies a single base off, so this may be a read error. The V gene is TRBV27, the J gene TRBJ1-3; D unclear. Germline V gene lookup returns CDR1 MNHEY and CDR2 SMNVEV (reference sequence). The CDR3 totals 13 residues. The CDR3 DNA is TGTGCCAGCAGAGACTTCTCTGGAAACACCGTATATTTT. As protein: CASRDFSGNTVYF.

The genes are TRBV30 and TRBJ2-6; D uncertain. V was pared by 1 base and J by 1 base, with 11 bases between. The germline CDR1 and CDR2 sequences are GTSNPN and SVGIG (reference sequence). This CDR3 contains 16 residues. In DNA, the CDR3 is TGTGCCTGGAGTGCCAGGACGGTTTCTGGGGCCAACGTCCTGACTTTC. Protein product: CAWSARTVSGANVLTF.

This clonotype was recorded many times. V gene TRBV2 combines with J gene TRBJ2-5, with D possibly TRBD1 on 6 matching bases. V lost 6 bases and J lost 2, with 13 bases in between. The CDR3 totals 14 residues. Germline CDR1 is SNHLY and CDR2 is FYNNEI. CDR3 sequence: CASRNSGVQETQYF. Here the CDR3 DNA reads TGTGCCAGCAGGAACTCAGGGGTGCAAGAGACCCAGTACTTC.

The chain carries TRBV29-1 and TRBJ2-7; 11 bases are a match to TRBD2. This CDR3 has 15 amino acids. V lost 3 bases and J lost 5; bases outside the gene matches: 9. Per germline, CDR1 SQVTM and CDR2 ANQGSEA. The DNA for the CDR3 is TGCAGCGTTGAGCGCCTAGCGGGAGGTGGGAACGAGCAGTACTTC. Residues: CSVERLAGGGNEQYF.

This clonotype was detected ten times or more. CDR3 coding DNA: TGCGCCAGCAGCTTGACCCAACGACAGGGTGCTGAAGCTTTCTTT. This codes for CASSLTQRQGAEAFF. The chain employs TRBV5-1 and TRBJ1-1; 7 bases fit TRBD1. There are 15 residues in the CDR3. The ends lost 1 base at V and 6 bases at J; junction bases unmatched: 9. Germline V gives CDR1 SGHRS, CDR2 YFSETQ.

The chain joins TRBV6-1 to TRBJ1-5, with D perhaps matching TRBD1 (5 bases). The CDR3 is 15 amino acids. The ends were cut back, 6 bases at V and 6 bases at J, with 18 bases in the middle. Looked up from germline, CDR1 is MNHNS and CDR2 is SASEGT. CDR3 bases: TGTGCCAGCAGCAACGGCGGGGATGGGGGTCAGCCCCAGCATTTT. Its protein product is CASSNGGDGGQPQHF.

In its sample, this clonotype was seen many times. V and J are TRBV5-1 and TRBJ1-1; 10 bases map to TRBD1. Germline values: CDR1 SGHRS, CDR2 YFSETQ. V lost 3 bases, J lost 5 bases, and 7 bases stayed unmatched. The CDR3 is 15 residues long. The CDR3 nucleotides are TGCGCCAGCAGCTCAACACGGACAGGGGGGACTGAAGCTTTCTTT. Protein sequence: CASSSTRTGGTEAFF.

This clonotype was found a few times. The CDR3 does not end in the conserved phenylalanine or tryptophan, so this is likely a read error. The chain carries TRBV6-1 and TRBJ2-7; 7 nucleotides match TRBD2. This CDR3 is built from 13 residues. J gave up 4 bases and V 6 bases, and 6 bases lay outside the gene matches. Germline V gene data show CDR1 as MNHNS and CDR2 as SASEGT. Here the CDR3 reads CASRAGPSYEQYY. The CDR3, as DNA: TGTGCCAGCAGAGCGGGACCATCGTACGAGCAGTACTAC.

This clonotype was counted many times. This sequence joins TRBV19 and TRBJ1-5, with D maybe TRBD1 (6 bases). Per the germline V gene, CDR1 is LNHDA and CDR2 is SQIVND (reference sequence). V was trimmed by 5 bases and J by 6 bases, leaving 11 bases between them. The CDR3 runs 13 residues. CDR3 sequence: CASSGGARQPQHF. DNA for the CDR3: TGTGCCAGTAGTGGGGGGGCTCGTCAGCCCCAGCATTTT.

This clonotype showed up many times. The chain has TRBV2 and TRBJ1-5; tentative D call: TRBD1 (5 bases). The CDR3 spans 13 residues. V was pared by 8 bases and J by 3 bases, with 11 bases between. The germline V gene encodes CDR1 SNHLY and CDR2 FYNNEI. The chain's CDR3 is CASQGGNNQPQHF. CDR3 nucleotide sequence: TGTGCCAGCCAGGGAGGAAACAATCAGCCCCAGCATTTT.

This clonotype was picked up many times. This chain links TRBV27 with TRBJ2-1, with 10 bases that match TRBD1. Germline assignment: CDR1 MNHEY and CDR2 SMNVEV (reference sequence). Trimming at V came to 2 bases and at J to 3 bases, leaving 1 base not matched to a gene. The CDR3 extends over 15 amino acids. As DNA, the CDR3 is TGTGCCAGCAGTTTACGGGACAGGGGCTACAATGAGCAGTTCTTC. Translating gives CASSLRDRGYNEQFF.

This clonotype was found many times. The rearrangement uses TRBV11-2 and TRBJ1-1, with D tentatively TRBD1 (5 bases). Trimming removed 5 bases at V and 10 bases at J, with 23 bases between. This CDR3 contains 15 residues. The germline CDR1 and CDR2 sequences are SGHAT and FQNNGV. CDR3 in DNA: TGTGCCAGCAGCCCTTCAGGGACCGACATCCCGGGAGCTTTCTTT. Protein: CASSPSGTDIPGAFF.